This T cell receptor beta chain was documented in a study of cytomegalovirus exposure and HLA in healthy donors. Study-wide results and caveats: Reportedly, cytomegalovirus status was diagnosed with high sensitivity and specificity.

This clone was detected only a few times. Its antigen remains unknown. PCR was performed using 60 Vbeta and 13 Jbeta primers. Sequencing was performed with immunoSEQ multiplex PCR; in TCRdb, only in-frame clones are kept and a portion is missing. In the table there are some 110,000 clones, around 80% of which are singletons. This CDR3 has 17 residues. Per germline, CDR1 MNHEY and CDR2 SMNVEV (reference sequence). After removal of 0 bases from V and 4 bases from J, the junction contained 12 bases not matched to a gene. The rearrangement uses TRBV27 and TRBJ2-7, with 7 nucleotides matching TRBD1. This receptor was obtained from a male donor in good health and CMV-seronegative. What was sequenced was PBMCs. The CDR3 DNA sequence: TGTGCCAGCAGTTTATCGGTAAACAGGGGAGTCGCGTACGAGCAGTACTTC. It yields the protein CASSLSVNRGVAYEQYF.